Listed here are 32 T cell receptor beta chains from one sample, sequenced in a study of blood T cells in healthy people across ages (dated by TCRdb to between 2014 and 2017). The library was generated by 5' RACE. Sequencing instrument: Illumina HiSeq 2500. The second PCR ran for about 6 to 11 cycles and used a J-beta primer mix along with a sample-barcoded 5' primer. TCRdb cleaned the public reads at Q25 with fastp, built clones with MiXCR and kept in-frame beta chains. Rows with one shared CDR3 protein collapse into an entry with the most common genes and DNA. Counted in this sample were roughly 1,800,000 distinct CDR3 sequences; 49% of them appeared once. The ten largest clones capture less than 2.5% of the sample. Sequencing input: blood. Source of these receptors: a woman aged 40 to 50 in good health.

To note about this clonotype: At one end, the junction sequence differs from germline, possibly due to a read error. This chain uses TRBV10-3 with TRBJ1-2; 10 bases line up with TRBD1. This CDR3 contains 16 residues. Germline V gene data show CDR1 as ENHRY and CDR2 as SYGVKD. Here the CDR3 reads CAISDVTGQGNYGYSF. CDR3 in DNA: TGTGCCATCAGTGACGTAACGGGACAGGGGAACTATGGCTACAGCTTC.

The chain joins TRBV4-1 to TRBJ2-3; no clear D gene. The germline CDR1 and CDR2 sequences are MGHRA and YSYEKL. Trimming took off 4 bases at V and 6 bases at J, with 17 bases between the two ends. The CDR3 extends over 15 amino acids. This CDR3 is CASSREQKGHDTQYF. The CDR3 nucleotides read TGCGCCAGCAGCCGAGAACAAAAGGGTCATGATACGCAGTATTTT.

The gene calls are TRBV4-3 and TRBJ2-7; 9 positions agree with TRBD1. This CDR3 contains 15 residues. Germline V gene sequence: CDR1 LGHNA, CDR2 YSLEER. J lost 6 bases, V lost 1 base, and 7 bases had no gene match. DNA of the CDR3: TGCGCCAGCAGCCAAGCTCGGACAGGGGTCGGCGAGCAGTACTTC. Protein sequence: CASSQARTGVGEQYF.

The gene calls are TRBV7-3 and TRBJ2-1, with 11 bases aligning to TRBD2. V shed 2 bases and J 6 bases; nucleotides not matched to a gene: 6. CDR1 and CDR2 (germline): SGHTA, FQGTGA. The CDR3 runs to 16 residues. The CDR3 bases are TGTGCCAGCAGCTTAGAGCTAGCGGGGGGTGTCAATGAGCAGTTCTTC. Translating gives CASSLELAGGVNEQFF.

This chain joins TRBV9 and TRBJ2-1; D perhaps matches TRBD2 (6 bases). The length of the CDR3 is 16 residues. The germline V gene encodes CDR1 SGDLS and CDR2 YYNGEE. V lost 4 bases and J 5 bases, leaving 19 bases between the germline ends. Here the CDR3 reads CASSIRRRGIDNEQFF. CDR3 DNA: TGTGCCAGCAGCATACGACGGAGGGGTATCGACAATGAGCAGTTCTTC.

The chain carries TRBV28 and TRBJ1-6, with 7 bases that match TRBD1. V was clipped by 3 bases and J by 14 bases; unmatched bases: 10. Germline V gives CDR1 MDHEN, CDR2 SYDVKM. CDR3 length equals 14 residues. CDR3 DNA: TGTGCCAGCAGTTTGAAGGGGGCCCTCTCCACCCTCCACTTT. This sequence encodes CASSLKGALSTLHF.

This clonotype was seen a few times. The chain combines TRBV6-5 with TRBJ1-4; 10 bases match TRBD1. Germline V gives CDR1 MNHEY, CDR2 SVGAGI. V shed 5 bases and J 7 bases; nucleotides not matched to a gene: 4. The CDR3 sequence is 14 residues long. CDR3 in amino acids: CASSKTGGGEKLFF. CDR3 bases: TGTGCCAGCAGTAAGACAGGGGGCGGTGAAAAACTGTTTTTT.

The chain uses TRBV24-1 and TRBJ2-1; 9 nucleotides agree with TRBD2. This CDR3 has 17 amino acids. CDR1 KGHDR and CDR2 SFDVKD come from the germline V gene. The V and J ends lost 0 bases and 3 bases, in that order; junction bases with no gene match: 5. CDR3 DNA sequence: TGTGCCACCAGTGATTTGGGTGGAGCGGGGGGCTACAATGAGCAGTTCTTC. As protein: CATSDLGGAGGYNEQFF.

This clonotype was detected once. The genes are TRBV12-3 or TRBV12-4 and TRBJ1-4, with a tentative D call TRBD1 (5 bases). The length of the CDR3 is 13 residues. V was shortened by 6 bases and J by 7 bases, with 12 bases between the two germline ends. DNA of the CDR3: TGTGCCAGCAGCTGGGGGGGAATTGAAAAACTGTTTTTT. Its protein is CASSWGGIEKLFF.

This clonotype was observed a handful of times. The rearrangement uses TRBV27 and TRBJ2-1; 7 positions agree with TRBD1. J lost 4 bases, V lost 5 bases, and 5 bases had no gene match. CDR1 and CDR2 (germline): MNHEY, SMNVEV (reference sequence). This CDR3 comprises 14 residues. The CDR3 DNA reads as TGTGCCAGCAGTCCGGGACAGAAATACAATGAGCAGTTCTTC. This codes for CASSPGQKYNEQFF.

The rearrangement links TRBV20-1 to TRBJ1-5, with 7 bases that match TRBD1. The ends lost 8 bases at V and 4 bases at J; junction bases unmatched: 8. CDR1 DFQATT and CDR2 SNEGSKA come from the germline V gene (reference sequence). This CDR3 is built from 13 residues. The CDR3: CSYRGTPNQPQHF. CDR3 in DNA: TGCAGTTACAGGGGTACGCCTAATCAGCCCCAGCATTTT.

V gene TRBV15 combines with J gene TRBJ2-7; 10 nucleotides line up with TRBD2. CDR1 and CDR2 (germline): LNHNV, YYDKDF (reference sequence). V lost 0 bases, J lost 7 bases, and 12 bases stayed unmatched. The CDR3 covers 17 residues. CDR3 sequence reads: CATSRDLPSGGCNEQYF. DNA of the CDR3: TGTGCCACCAGCAGAGATCTTCCTAGCGGGGGTTGCAATGAGCAGTACTTC. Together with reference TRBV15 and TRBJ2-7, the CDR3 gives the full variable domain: DAMVIQNPRYQVTQFGKPVTLSCSQTLNHNVMYWYQQKSSQAPKLLFHYYDKDFNNEADTPDNFQSRRPNTSFCFLDIRSPGLGDTAMYLCATSRDLPSGGCNEQYFGPGTRLTVT.

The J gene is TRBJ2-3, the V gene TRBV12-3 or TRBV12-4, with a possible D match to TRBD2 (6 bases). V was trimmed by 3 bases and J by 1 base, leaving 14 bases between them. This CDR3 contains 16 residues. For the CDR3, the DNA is TGTGCCAGCAGTTTCAGGGTCGGGGAGGGCACAGATACGCAGTATTTT. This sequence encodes CASSFRVGEGTDTQYF.

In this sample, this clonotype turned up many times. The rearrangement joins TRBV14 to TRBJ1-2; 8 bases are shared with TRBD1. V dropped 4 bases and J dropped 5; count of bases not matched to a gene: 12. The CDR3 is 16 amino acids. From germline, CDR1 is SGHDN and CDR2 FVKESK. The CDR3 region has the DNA TGTGCCAGCAGCCGGCTCGACGACAGGGGAGCGTATGGCTACACCTTC. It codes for CASSRLDDRGAYGYTF.

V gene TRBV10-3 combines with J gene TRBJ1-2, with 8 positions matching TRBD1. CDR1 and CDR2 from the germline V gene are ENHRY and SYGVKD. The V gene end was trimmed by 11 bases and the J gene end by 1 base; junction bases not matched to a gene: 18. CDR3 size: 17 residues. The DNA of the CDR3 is TGTGCCCCACACCCAGGACAGGGTGACACCCTTAACTATGGCTACACCTTC. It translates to CAPHPGQGDTLNYGYTF.

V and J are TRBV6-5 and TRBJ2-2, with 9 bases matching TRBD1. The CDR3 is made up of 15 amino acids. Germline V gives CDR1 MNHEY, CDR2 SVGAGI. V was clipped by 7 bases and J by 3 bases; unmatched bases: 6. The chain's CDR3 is CASKPGQGYTGELFF. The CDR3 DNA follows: TGTGCCAGCAAACCGGGACAGGGTTACACCGGGGAGCTGTTTTTT.

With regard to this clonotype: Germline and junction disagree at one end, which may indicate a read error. The CDR3 DNA sequence: TGTGCCAGCAGCACCCGGGAGTCCTACAAGCAGTACTTC. This codes for CASSTRESYKQYF. The chain employs TRBV13 and TRBJ2-7; weak D call: TRBD2 (6 bases). The CDR3 runs to 13 residues. Germline CDR1 and CDR2: PRHDT and FYEKMQ (reference sequence).

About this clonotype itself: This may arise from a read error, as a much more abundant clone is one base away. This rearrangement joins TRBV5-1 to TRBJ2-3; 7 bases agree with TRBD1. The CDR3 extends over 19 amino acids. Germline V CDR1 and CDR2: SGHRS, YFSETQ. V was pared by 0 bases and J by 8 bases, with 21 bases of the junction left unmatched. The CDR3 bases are TGCGCCAGCAGCTTGGGGACTCACTATTGGGACAGTTTTGGCAGTACGCAGTATTTT. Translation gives CASSLGTHYWDSFGSTQYF.

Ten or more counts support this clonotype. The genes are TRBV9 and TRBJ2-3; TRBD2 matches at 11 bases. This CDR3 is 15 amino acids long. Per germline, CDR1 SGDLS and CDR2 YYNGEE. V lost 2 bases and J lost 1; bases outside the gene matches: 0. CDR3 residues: CASSVSGGGTDTQYF. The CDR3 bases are TGTGCCAGCAGCGTTAGCGGGGGGGGCACAGATACGCAGTATTTT.

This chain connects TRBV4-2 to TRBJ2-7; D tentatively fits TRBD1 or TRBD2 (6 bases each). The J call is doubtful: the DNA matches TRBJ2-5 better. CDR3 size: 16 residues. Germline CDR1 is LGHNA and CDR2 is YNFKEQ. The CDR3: CASSQPSGGQEETQYF. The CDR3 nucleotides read TGTGCCAGCAGCCAGCCTAGTGGGGGGCAAGAAGAGACCCAGTACTTC.

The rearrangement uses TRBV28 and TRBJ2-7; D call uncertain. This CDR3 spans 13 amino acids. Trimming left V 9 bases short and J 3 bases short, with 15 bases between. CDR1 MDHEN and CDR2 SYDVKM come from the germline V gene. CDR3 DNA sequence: TGTGCCAGTAAGACCCCGGCCCGCTACGAGCAGTACTTC. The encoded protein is CASKTPARYEQYF.

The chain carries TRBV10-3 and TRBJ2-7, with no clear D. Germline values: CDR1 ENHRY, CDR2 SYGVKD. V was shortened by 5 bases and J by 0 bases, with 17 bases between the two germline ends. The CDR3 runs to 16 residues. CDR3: CAISHPGGINSYEQYF. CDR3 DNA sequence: TGTGCCATCAGTCATCCCGGCGGCATAAACTCCTACGAGCAGTACTTC.

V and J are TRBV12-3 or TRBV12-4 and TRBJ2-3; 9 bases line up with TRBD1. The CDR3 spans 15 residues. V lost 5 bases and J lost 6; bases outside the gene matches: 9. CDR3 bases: TGTGCCAGCAGTCCGCCGGGACAGGGCCGGGATACGCAGTATTTT. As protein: CASSPPGQGRDTQYF.

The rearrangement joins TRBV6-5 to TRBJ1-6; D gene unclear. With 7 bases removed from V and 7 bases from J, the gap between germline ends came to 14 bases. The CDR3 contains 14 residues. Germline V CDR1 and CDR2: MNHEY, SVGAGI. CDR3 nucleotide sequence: TGTGCCAGCAAACGGCGGCCGGCCAATTCACCCCTCCACTTT. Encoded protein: CASKRRPANSPLHF.

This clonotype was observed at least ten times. The CDR3 loop reads CASSLIGDRDTQYF. The CDR3 DNA is TGTGCCAGCAGCTTGATCGGGGACCGAGATACGCAGTATTTT. The gene calls are TRBV7-2 and TRBJ2-3; D possibly matches TRBD1 or TRBD2 (5 bases each). The CDR3 runs to 14 residues. Trimming removed 3 bases from V and 5 bases from J, with 12 bases in between. Germline CDR1 reads SGHTA; CDR2 reads FQGNSA.

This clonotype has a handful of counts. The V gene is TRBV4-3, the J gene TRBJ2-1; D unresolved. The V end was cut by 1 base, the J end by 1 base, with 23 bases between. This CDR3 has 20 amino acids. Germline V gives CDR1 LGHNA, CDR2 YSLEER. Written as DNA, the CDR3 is TGCGCCAGCAGCCAAGTAAGACCCACCGGAGTTGGGTCATCCTACAATGAGCAGTTCTTC. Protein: CASSQVRPTGVGSSYNEQFF.

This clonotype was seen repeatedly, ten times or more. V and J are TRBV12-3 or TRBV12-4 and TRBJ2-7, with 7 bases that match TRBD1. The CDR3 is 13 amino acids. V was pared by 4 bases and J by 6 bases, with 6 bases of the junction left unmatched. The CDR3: CASSSYTGAEQYF. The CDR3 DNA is TGTGCCAGCAGTTCATATACAGGGGCCGAGCAGTACTTC.

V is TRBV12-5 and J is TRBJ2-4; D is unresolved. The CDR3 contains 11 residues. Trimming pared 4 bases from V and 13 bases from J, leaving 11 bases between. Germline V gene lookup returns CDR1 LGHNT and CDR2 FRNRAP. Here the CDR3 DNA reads TGTGCTAGTGGTTCTCCAGGCCGACAGTACTTC. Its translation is CASGSPGRQYF.

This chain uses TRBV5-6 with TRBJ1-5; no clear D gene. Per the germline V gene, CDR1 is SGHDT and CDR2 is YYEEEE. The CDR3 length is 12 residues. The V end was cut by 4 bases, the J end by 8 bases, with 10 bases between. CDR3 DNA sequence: TGTGCCAGCAGCCGCCAATCAGAGCCCCAGCATTTT. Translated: CASSRQSEPQHF.

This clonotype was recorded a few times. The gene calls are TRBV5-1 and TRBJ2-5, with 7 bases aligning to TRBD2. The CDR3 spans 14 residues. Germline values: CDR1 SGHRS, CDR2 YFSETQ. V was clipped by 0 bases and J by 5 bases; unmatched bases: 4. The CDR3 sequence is CASSLVTSKETQYF. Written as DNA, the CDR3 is TGCGCCAGCAGCTTGGTGACTAGCAAGGAGACCCAGTACTTC. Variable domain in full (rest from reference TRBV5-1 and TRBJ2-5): KAGVTQTPRYLIKTRGQQVTLSCSPISGHRSVSWYQQTPGQGLQFLFEYFSETQRNKGNFPGRFSGRQFSNSRSEMNVSTLELGDSALYLCASSLVTSKETQYFGPGTRLLVL.

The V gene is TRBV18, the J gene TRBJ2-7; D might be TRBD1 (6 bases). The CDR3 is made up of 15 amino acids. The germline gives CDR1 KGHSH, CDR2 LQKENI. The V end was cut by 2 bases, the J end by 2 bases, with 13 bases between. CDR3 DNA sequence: TGTGCCAGCTCACCAATTCAGGGGACCACCTACGAGCAGTACTTC. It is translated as CASSPIQGTTYEQYF.

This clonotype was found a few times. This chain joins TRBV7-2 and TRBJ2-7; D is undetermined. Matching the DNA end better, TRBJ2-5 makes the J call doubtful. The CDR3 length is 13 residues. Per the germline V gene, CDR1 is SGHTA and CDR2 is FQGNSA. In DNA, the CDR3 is TGTGCCAGCAGCTTTTCGTCGTGGGAGACCCAGTACTTC. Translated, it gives CASSFSSWETQYF.